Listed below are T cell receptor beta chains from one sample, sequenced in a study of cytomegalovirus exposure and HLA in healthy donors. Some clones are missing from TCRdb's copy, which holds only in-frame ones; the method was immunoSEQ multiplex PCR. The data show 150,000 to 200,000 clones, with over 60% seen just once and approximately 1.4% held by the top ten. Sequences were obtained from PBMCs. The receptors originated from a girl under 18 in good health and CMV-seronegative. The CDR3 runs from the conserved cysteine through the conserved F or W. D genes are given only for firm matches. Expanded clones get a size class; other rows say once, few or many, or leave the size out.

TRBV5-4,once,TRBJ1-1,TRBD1,CASSPSDRGPEAFF,TGTGCCAGCAGCCCCTCTGACAGGGGCCCTGAAGCTTTCTTT
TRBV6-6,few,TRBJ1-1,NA,CASRQMNTEAFF,TGTGCCAGCAGACAGATGAACACTGAAGCTTTCTTT
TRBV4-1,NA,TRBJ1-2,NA,CASSQAWVTLDYTYGYTF,TGCGCCAGCAGCCAAGCTTGGGTGACACTTGATTACACCTATGGCTACACCTTC
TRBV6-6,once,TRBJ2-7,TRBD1,CASSYGTGTGGYEQYF,TGTGCCAGCAGCTACGGAACCGGGACAGGGGGCTACGAGCAGTACTTC
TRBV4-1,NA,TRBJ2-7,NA,CASSPRDSPEQYF,TGCGCCAGCAGCCCCCGGGACTCGCCCGAGCAGTACTTC
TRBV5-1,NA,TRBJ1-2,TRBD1,CASSLVQGGMDYGYTF,TGCGCCAGCAGCTTGGTTCAGGGGGGAATGGACTATGGCTACACCTTC
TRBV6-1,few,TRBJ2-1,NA,CASNFEQFF,TGTGCCAGCAACTTTGAGCAGTTCTTC
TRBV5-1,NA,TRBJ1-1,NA,CASSPGSGVAFF,TGCGCCAGCAGCCCGGGTAGTGGAGTAGCTTTCTTT
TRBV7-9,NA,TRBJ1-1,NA,CASSLEGHTNTEAFF,TGTGCCAGCAGCTTAGAGGGACACACGAACACTGAAGCTTTCTTT
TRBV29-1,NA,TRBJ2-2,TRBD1,CSVARGLGGELFF,TGCAGCGTTGCTAGGGGGCTCGGCGGGGAGCTGTTTTTT
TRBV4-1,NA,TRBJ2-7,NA,CASSQGGGSYEQYF,TGCGCCAGCAGCCAAGGAGGGGGCTCCTACGAGCAGTACTTC
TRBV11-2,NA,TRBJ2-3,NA,CASSLSHEDTQYF,TGTGCCAGCAGCTTATCTCACGAGGATACGCAGTATTTT
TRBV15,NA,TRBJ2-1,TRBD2,CATSRPPLAGGYNEQFF,TGTGCCACCAGCAGACCTCCCCTAGCGGGGGGTTACAATGAGCAGTTCTTC
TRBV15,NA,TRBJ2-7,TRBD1,CATSRAGGQGKYEQYF,TGTGCCACCAGCAGAGCCGGGGGACAGGGAAAGTACGAGCAGTACTTC
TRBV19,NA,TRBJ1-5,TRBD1,CASNFPGQGSNQPQHF,TGTGCCAGTAATTTCCCCGGACAGGGGAGTAATCAGCCCCAGCATTTT
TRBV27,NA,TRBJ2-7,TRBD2,CASSRLAGGTYEQYF,TGTGCCAGCAGCCGACTAGCGGGGGGGACCTACGAGCAGTACTTC
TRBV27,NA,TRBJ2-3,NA,CASSLYPGRESDTQYF,TGTGCCAGCAGTTTATATCCGGGCAGGGAATCAGATACGCAGTATTTT
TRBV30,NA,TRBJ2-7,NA,CAWSVRQTYEQYF,TGTGCCTGGAGTGTTCGACAGACCTACGAGCAGTACTTC
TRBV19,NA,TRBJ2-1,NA,CASRVHSGSYNEQFF,TGTGCCAGTAGGGTCCACTCCGGCTCCTACAATGAGCAGTTCTTC
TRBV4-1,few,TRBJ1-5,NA,CASSQVPGEGQPQHF,TGCGCCAGCAGCCAAGTCCCAGGGGAGGGGCAGCCCCAGCATTTT
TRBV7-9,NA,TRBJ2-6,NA,CASSRGPSSGANVLTF,TGTGCCAGCAGTCGCGGGCCGAGCTCTGGGGCCAACGTCCTGACTTTC
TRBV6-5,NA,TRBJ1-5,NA,CASRAGDSNQPQHF,TGTGCCAGCCGGGCGGGGGATAGCAATCAGCCCCAGCATTTT
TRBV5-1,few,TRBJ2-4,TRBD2,CASSLEAGINIQYF,TGCGCCAGCAGCTTGGAAGCGGGGATAAACATTCAGTACTTC
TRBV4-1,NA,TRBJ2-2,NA,CASSQDRLDLNTGELFF,TGCGCCAGCAGCCAAGACAGACTAGATCTAAACACCGGGGAGCTGTTTTTT
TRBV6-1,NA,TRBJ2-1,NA,CASSEKPASVYNEQFF,TGTGCCAGCAGTGAAAAACCAGCGAGTGTTTACAATGAGCAGTTCTTC
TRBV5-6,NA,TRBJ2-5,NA,CASSTASGETQYF,TGTGCCAGCAGTACCGCCTCAGGGGAGACCCAGTACTTC
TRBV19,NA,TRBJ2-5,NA,CASSIRGEYQETQYF,TGTGCCAGTAGTATACGGGGAGAGTACCAAGAGACCCAGTACTTC
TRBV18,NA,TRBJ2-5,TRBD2,CASSLTSWETQYF,TGTGCCAGCTCCTTGACTAGCTGGGAGACCCAGTACTTC